This T cell receptor beta chain comes out of a study of T cells in pancreatic ductal adenocarcinoma. This CDR3 is built from 12 residues. CDR1 is GTSNPN and CDR2 is SVGIG in the germline V gene (reference sequence). V lost 0 bases, J lost 4 bases, and 5 bases lay in between. Sequencing was performed with immunoSEQ multiplex PCR; in TCRdb, only in-frame clones are kept and a portion is missing. The table has approximately 97,000 clones, over 90% seen once. The sample holds one count of this clone. Selected pancreatic ductal adenocarcinoma patients had undergone surgery without neoadjuvant therapy. The sample consisted of PBMCs. The TCR sequence derives from a human donor with pancreatic ductal adenocarcinoma. The chain carries TRBV30 and TRBJ2-3; perhaps TRBD1 as D (5 bases). Here the CDR3 reads CAWSVGADTQYF. The CDR3 DNA reads as TGTGCCTGGAGTGTAGGGGCAGATACGCAGTATTTT.